This T cell receptor (beta chain) was recorded in a study of CD8 T cells in Susac syndrome. TCR beta sequencing was performed on blood CD8+ and CD4+ T cells. It was healthy donors who served as the controls, matched for age and sex. It was with random hexamers that roughly 0.45 to 1 ug RNA was reverse transcribed. Multiplex immunoSEQ PCR targeted 54 Vbeta and 13 Jbeta TCR beta segments. TCRdb analysed the immunoSEQ multiplex PCR reads with MiXCR anew, one entry per CDR3 protein. This table holds about 200,000 distinct CDR3 sequences, 85% to 95% found once. Notes on the study in general: It was acknowledged by the study that relatively few individuals were included in its TCR sequencing and HLA analysis.

This clonotype showed up just once. What it binds is unknown. The specimen was CD4+ T cells from PBMCs. This sequence was found in a human donor in good health.

In nucleotides, the CDR3 is TGCAGCGTTGAGGCAGGGATCTCATCCGGTGAGCAGTTCTTC. Translating it yields CSVEAGISSGEQFF. The chain has TRBV29-1 and TRBJ2-1; a possible D gene is TRBD1 (5 bases). With 3 bases removed from V and 9 bases from J, the gap between germline ends came to 18 bases. Per the germline V gene, CDR1 is SQVTM and CDR2 is ANQGSEA. This CDR3 region has 14 residues.